The 25 T cell receptor beta chains below were found in one sample sequenced in a study of cytomegalovirus exposure and HLA in healthy donors. PCR employed 60 Vbeta and 13 Jbeta primers. Generated by immunoSEQ multiplex PCR, the TCRdb table keeps only in-frame clones and is missing some. The table lists roughly 70,000 clones, roughly four fifths of them singletons. The sample consisted of PBMCs. These receptor sequences come from a man younger than 35 in good health and CMV-seronegative.

This clone was recorded a few times. J is TRBJ1-1 and V is TRBV6-5; 7 positions agree with TRBD1. J lost 4 bases, V lost 0 bases, and 5 bases had no gene match. CDR3 length equals 15 residues. Germline-derived CDR1 and CDR2 are MNHEY and SVGAGI. The CDR3 region is CASSYSDPGGTEAFF. Written as DNA, the CDR3 is TGTGCCAGCAGTTACTCGGATCCAGGGGGCACTGAAGCTTTCTTT.

The V call is TRBV7-8, the J call TRBJ1-2, with 9 bases lining up with TRBD1. After removal of 5 bases from V and 5 bases from J, the junction contained 15 bases not matched to a gene. The CDR3 has 17 residues. Germline V gene lookup returns CDR1 SGHVS and CDR2 FQNEAQ. The CDR3 reads CASSPSPTGGQGYGYTF. CDR3 nucleotides: TGTGCCAGCAGCCCTTCCCCCACAGGGGGCCAAGGGTATGGCTACACCTTC.

The chain combines TRBV6-5 with TRBJ1-1; 8 positions match TRBD1. Germline loops: CDR1 MNHEY, CDR2 SVGAGI. The length of the CDR3 is 15 residues. V lost 8 bases to trimming and J lost 5 bases; unmatched junction nucleotides: 13. The CDR3 DNA follows: TGTGCCAGCCGCCAAGTACACAGGGGGTGGACTGAAGCTTTCTTT. This sequence encodes CASRQVHRGWTEAFF.

The gene calls are TRBV7-9 and TRBJ2-7; possibly TRBD1 for D (5 bases). This CDR3 spans 13 amino acids. V was clipped by 5 bases and J by 4 bases, with 12 bases between them. CDR1 and CDR2 from the germline V gene are SEHNR and FQNEAQ (reference sequence). In nucleotides, the CDR3 is TGTGCCAGCAGCGACACGACAGTTTACGAGCAGTACTTC. This translates into CASSDTTVYEQYF.

This clone was counted once. This chain uses TRBV28 with TRBJ2-1; D is perhaps TRBD2 (5 bases). CDR3 length equals 12 residues. In germline, CDR1 is MDHEN, CDR2 SYDVKM. Trimming pared 4 bases from V and 15 bases from J, leaving 16 bases between. CDR3 protein: CASSSDSLSPFF. For the CDR3, the DNA is TGTGCCAGCAGTTCGGACTCTTTAAGTCCGTTCTTC.

This chain connects TRBV15 to TRBJ2-3; 11 nucleotides match TRBD2. The V segment lost 3 bases and the J segment 3 bases; nucleotides outside the gene matches: 2. From germline, CDR1 is LNHNV and CDR2 YYDKDF (reference sequence). The CDR3 runs to 15 residues. In nucleotides, the CDR3 is TGTGCCACCAGCAGTGGGACTAGCGGTACAGATACGCAGTATTTT. The encoded protein is CATSSGTSGTDTQYF.

This clone appeared a few times. The CDR3: CASSFRSPSYEQYF. For the CDR3, the DNA is TGCGCCAGCAGCTTTAGGAGCCCCTCTTACGAGCAGTACTTC. The J gene is TRBJ2-7, the V gene TRBV5-1; no clear D. The CDR3 is 14 amino acids. The V gene's germline CDR1 is SGHRS and CDR2 YFSETQ. V was clipped by 2 bases and J by 4 bases, with 13 bases between them.

The rearrangement links TRBV11-2 to TRBJ2-7; D gene unclear. The CDR3 totals 14 residues. Germline assignment: CDR1 SGHAT and CDR2 FQNNGV. The V and J ends lost 2 bases and 7 bases respectively, with 15 bases between them. CDR3 coding DNA: TGTGCCAGCAGCTTAACCGACGGCGGTCGGGAGCAGTACTTC. This sequence encodes CASSLTDGGREQYF.

V usage is TRBV5-6 and J usage is TRBJ2-2, with D possibly matching TRBD1 (5 bases). V was shortened by 3 bases and J by 5 bases, with 17 bases between the two germline ends. The CDR3 is 16 residues long. Looked up from germline, CDR1 is SGHDT and CDR2 is YYEEEE. The CDR3 sequence: CASSSFGQGRTGELFF. CDR3 in DNA: TGTGCCAGCAGCTCGTTTGGCCAGGGTCGGACCGGGGAGCTGTTTTTT.

V and J are TRBV7-6 and TRBJ2-7, with D unresolved. The V gene lost 5 bases and the J gene lost 2 bases, with 22 bases spanning the gap. Germline CDR1 SGHVS, CDR2 FNYEAQ. CDR3 length equals 17 residues. CDR3 protein: CASSPPQFSGFPYEQYF. CDR3 nucleotide sequence: TGTGCCAGCAGCCCTCCCCAATTTTCCGGGTTCCCCTACGAGCAGTACTTC.

The chain employs TRBV4-3 and TRBJ2-1, with 8 positions matching TRBD1. Germline trimming cut 3 bases from V and 5 bases from J; bases unmatched to any gene: 9. The length of the CDR3 is 16 residues. From germline, CDR1 is LGHNA and CDR2 YSLEER. Here the CDR3 reads CASSQFAGTGNNEQFF. CDR3 DNA: TGCGCCAGCAGCCAGTTCGCCGGGACAGGAAACAATGAGCAGTTCTTC.

The genes are TRBV25-1 and TRBJ2-7; 8 nucleotides match TRBD1. From germline, CDR1 is MGHDK and CDR2 SYGVNS. V was pared by 5 bases and J by 2 bases, with 2 bases of the junction left unmatched. This CDR3 is built from 13 residues. Here the CDR3 reads CASSKTGAYEQYF. In DNA form, the CDR3 reads TGTGCCAGCAGTAAGACAGGGGCCTACGAGCAGTACTTC.

The chain has TRBV29-1 and TRBJ2-3, with TRBD2 matching 8 bases. V trimming: 7 bases; J trimming: 5 bases; junction bases outside the gene matches: 20. CDR1 is SQVTM, CDR2 ANQGSEA, per germline. This CDR3 contains 17 residues. The CDR3 DNA sequence: TGCAGCGCCGGGACCGGAGGGGCGGGAGGATATGTAGATACGCAGTATTTT. This translates into CSAGTGGAGGYVDTQYF.

The chain joins TRBV28 to TRBJ1-2; TRBD1 agrees at 8 bases. The CDR3 has 16 residues. V was pared by 5 bases and J by 8 bases, with 16 bases of the junction left unmatched. Germline CDR1 MDHEN, CDR2 SYDVKM. CDR3 nucleotide sequence: TGTGCCAGCAGTGTGTCGCAGGGGGCTGGGATGATGGGCTACACCTTC. As protein: CASSVSQGAGMMGYTF.

The CDR3 nucleotides are TGTGCCAGCAGTGCGGACAGGGTAGAGAATGAGCAGTTCTTC. Residues: CASSADRVENEQFF. The V and J genes are TRBV6-1 and TRBJ2-1; 8 nucleotides match TRBD1. V gave up 4 bases and J gave up 7 bases; unmatched junction bases: 6. The CDR3 extends over 14 amino acids. The germline V gene encodes CDR1 MNHNS and CDR2 SASEGT.

The genes are TRBV2 and TRBJ2-7; TRBD2 aligns across 11 bases. Trimming at V came to 6 bases and at J to 3 bases, leaving 4 bases not matched to a gene. This CDR3 comprises 14 residues. Germline V CDR1 and CDR2: SNHLY, FYNNEI. In DNA form, the CDR3 reads TGTGCCAGCAGCGTAGCGGGGGGGGGCTACGAGCAGTACTTC. The encoded protein is CASSVAGGGYEQYF. Based on the CDR3 plus reference TRBV2 and TRBJ2-7, the full variable domain is EPEVTQTPSHQVTQMGQEVILRCVPISNHLYFYWYRQILGQKVEFLVSFYNNEISEKSEIFDDQFSVERPDGSNFTLKIRSTKLEDSAMYFCASSVAGGGYEQYFGPGTRLTVT.

The rearrangement uses TRBV19 and TRBJ1-2; no reliable D call. V was clipped by 5 bases and J by 4 bases, with 14 bases between them. The CDR3 covers 14 residues. Germline V gives CDR1 LNHDA, CDR2 SQIVND (reference sequence). The CDR3 loop reads CASSAKTGSYGYTF. The CDR3, as DNA: TGTGCCAGTAGTGCCAAAACCGGGAGCTATGGCTACACCTTC.

This clone was picked up a small number of times. The gene calls are TRBV30 and TRBJ2-7, with TRBD1 identical over 7 bases. The CDR3 spans 16 residues. Trimming took 4 bases from V and 1 from J; bases not matched to a gene: 13. Germline V gives CDR1 GTSNPN, CDR2 SVGIG (reference sequence). The chain's CDR3 is CAWIPSARDSSYEQYF. The CDR3 nucleotides read TGTGCCTGGATCCCATCGGCCCGGGACAGTTCCTACGAGCAGTACTTC.

This chain's CDR3 is CASSTLTGEKLFF. DNA of the CDR3: TGCGCCAGCAGCACACTAACAGGGGAAAAACTGTTTTTT. The chain carries TRBV5-1 and TRBJ1-4; D might be TRBD1 (6 bases). The germline V and J ends were trimmed by 4 bases and 8 bases, with 12 bases remaining between them. The CDR3 is 13 amino acids. Germline values: CDR1 SGHRS, CDR2 YFSETQ.

The CDR3 DNA reads as TGTGCCAGTCTCCGGGGAGGACGGTACGAGCAGTACTTC. Translated, it gives CASLRGGRYEQYF. The V and J genes are TRBV2 and TRBJ2-7, with D perhaps matching TRBD2 (6 bases). The CDR3 has 13 amino acids. Germline CDR1 is SNHLY and CDR2 is FYNNEI. The V gene lost 9 bases and the J gene lost 4 bases, with 16 bases spanning the gap.

This rearrangement joins TRBV7-8 to TRBJ1-3; 7 positions agree with TRBD1. The CDR3 sequence is 16 residues long. Losses at the gene ends were 0 bases for V and 4 bases for J; bases not matched to a gene: 6. Germline CDR1 SGHVS, CDR2 FQNEAQ. CDR3 sequence (DNA): TGTGCCAGCAGCTTAGCCCGAGAGACAGGGGGAAACACCATATATTTT. It is translated as CASSLARETGGNTIYF. The complete variable domain, with remaining parts taken from reference TRBV7-8 and TRBJ1-3, reads GAGVSQSPRYKVAKRGQDVALRCDPISGHVSLFWYQQALGQGPEFLTYFQNEAQLDKSGLPSDRFFAERPEGSVSTLKIQRTQQEDSAVYLCASSLARETGGNTIYFGEGSWLTVV.

J is TRBJ1-1 and V is TRBV4-3; 11 nucleotides match TRBD1. V shed 4 bases, J shed 3 bases, and the junction held 7 bases outside the gene matches. The germline V gene has CDR1 LGHNA and CDR2 YSLEER. CDR3 length: 16 residues. The chain's CDR3 is CASSRRDRGVDTEAFF. CDR3 coding DNA: TGCGCCAGCAGCCGGCGGGACAGGGGGGTAGACACTGAAGCTTTCTTT.

The chain recombines TRBV6-1 with TRBJ2-5; 8 bases line up with TRBD1. V lost 8 bases to trimming and J lost 5 bases; unmatched junction nucleotides: 13. The CDR3 consists of 15 residues. The germline V gene has CDR1 MNHNS and CDR2 SASEGT. The CDR3 here is CASSSADRVGETQYF. The DNA for the CDR3 is TGTGCCAGCTCAAGCGCGGACAGGGTAGGGGAGACCCAGTACTTC.

The chain combines TRBV30 with TRBJ2-7; 10 bases match TRBD2. V lost 0 bases, J lost 6 bases, and 11 bases stayed unmatched. This CDR3 is built from 16 residues. Germline V CDR1 and CDR2: GTSNPN, SVGIG (reference sequence). In nucleotides, the CDR3 is TGTGCCTGGAGTGTATTAGAACTAGCGGGATCACGCGAGCAGTACTTC. Its translation: CAWSVLELAGSREQYF.

The chain links TRBV5-1 to TRBJ1-1, with D maybe TRBD1 (6 bases). The CDR3 length is 14 residues. Germline V gives CDR1 SGHRS, CDR2 YFSETQ. Trimming pared 6 bases from V and 4 bases from J, leaving 16 bases between. CDR3 protein: CASTTVGGPTEAFF. In DNA, the CDR3 is TGCGCCAGCACCACCGTAGGGGGTCCCACTGAAGCTTTCTTT.